A single sample gave rise to the 12 T cell receptor beta chains below, sequenced in a study of blood T cell repertoires in COVID-19. Sequencing was performed with immunoSEQ multiplex PCR; in TCRdb, only in-frame clones are kept and a portion is missing. In the table there are about 240,000 clones, 85% to 90% of which are singletons. The sequencing input was PBMCs or T cells enriched from blood (not recorded which). These receptors were obtained from a woman aged 25 to 39 who had recovered from COVID-19.

In this sample, this clone turned up a few times. The rearrangement uses TRBV27 and TRBJ2-1; a weak D match, TRBD2 (6 bases). Germline lookup yields CDR1 MNHEY and CDR2 SMNVEV (reference sequence). The V end was cut by 5 bases, the J end by 6 bases, with 20 bases between. The CDR3 spans 16 residues. Here the CDR3 reads CASSPRTGEYGNEQFF. The CDR3 nucleotides read TGTGCCAGCAGTCCCCGGACGGGGGAATATGGCAATGAGCAGTTCTTC.

The chain recombines TRBV29-1 with TRBJ2-5, with D unclear. Trimming removed 7 bases from V and 2 bases from J, with 23 bases in between. The germline V gene has CDR1 SQVTM and CDR2 ANQGSEA. The CDR3 contains 16 residues. Written as DNA, the CDR3 is TGCAGCGCCTACTCGACTCTACGTGGGTTTCAAGAGACCCAGTACTTC. It codes for CSAYSTLRGFQETQYF.

The chain is built from TRBV27 and TRBJ1-4; D is unclear. Trimming pared 8 bases from V and 5 bases from J, leaving 12 bases between. The CDR3 length is 13 residues. Germline CDR1 reads MNHEY; CDR2 reads SMNVEV (reference sequence). Written as DNA, the CDR3 is TGTGCCAGCGGAGAGCCTTTCAATGAAAAACTGTTTTTT. Translated: CASGEPFNEKLFF.

The rearrangement joins TRBV11-1 to TRBJ2-7; 9 bases align to TRBD1. V dropped 5 bases and J dropped 5; count of bases not matched to a gene: 10. There are 15 residues in the CDR3. Germline V gives CDR1 SGHAT, CDR2 FQDESV (reference sequence). This CDR3 reads CASSTPGTGRNEQYF. CDR3 DNA: TGTGCCAGCAGCACGCCCGGGACAGGGCGTAACGAGCAGTACTTC.

This clone was seen only a few times. This CDR3 is CASSQGALYEQYF. CDR3 coding DNA: TGTGCCAGCAGTCAGGGGGCCCTCTACGAGCAGTACTTC. The chain has TRBV28 and TRBJ2-7, with 8 positions matching TRBD1. The germline V gene encodes CDR1 MDHEN and CDR2 SYDVKM. The CDR3 contains 13 residues. The V and J ends lost 5 bases and 3 bases, in that order; junction bases with no gene match: 3.

Only one count was recorded for this clone. The V call is TRBV28, the J call TRBJ2-7; 8 nucleotides agree with TRBD2. Trimming cost V 3 bases and J 0 bases; bases outside gene matches: 13. This CDR3 spans 18 amino acids. From germline, CDR1 is MDHEN and CDR2 SYDVKM. The CDR3 is CASSFYFGGGSGSYEQYF. The CDR3 coding sequence is TGTGCCAGCAGTTTTTACTTCGGGGGGGGCAGTGGCTCCTACGAGCAGTACTTC. Supplemented by reference TRBV28 and TRBJ2-7, the full variable domain reads DVKVTQSSRYLVKRTGEKVFLECVQDMDHENMFWYRQDPGLGLRLIYFSYDVKMKEKGDIPEGYSVSREKKERFSLILESASTNQTSMYLCASSFYFGGGSGSYEQYFGPGTRLTVT.

The gene calls are TRBV21-1 and TRBJ2-7; TRBD1 is taken as the D call from the table, unchecked against the DNA. TRBV21-1 is a listed pseudogene. CDR3 length: 18 amino acids. CDR3: CASSKAEGGTGSSYEQYF. Here the CDR3 DNA reads TGTGCCAGCAGCAAAGCCGAGGGCGGGACAGGGAGCTCCTACGAGCAGTACTTC.

This chain joins TRBV9 and TRBJ1-1; D remains ambiguous. The CDR3 has 15 residues. The V gene's germline CDR1 is SGDLS and CDR2 YYNGEE. V was clipped by 4 bases and J by 0 bases, with 13 bases between them. CDR3 residues: CASSPIAGLNTEAFF. The CDR3 nucleotides read TGTGCCAGCAGCCCCATCGCAGGCTTGAACACTGAAGCTTTCTTT.

This rearrangement joins TRBV5-6 to TRBJ2-1, with D unresolved. V lost 0 bases, J lost 0 bases, and 10 bases lay in between. CDR1 and CDR2 (germline): SGHDT, YYEEEE. The CDR3 contains 16 residues. The CDR3 coding sequence is TGTGCCAGCAGCTTGGGACTTCCCGCCTCCTACAATGAGCAGTTCTTC. It is translated as CASSLGLPASYNEQFF.

The CDR3 here is CASTLLGTANTEAFF. The CDR3 region has the DNA TGCGCCAGCACCCTTTTGGGGACAGCGAACACTGAAGCTTTCTTT. The rearrangement joins TRBV5-1 to TRBJ1-1; 7 positions match TRBD1. This CDR3 comprises 15 residues. The V gene end was trimmed by 6 bases and the J gene end by 1 base; junction bases not matched to a gene: 9. Germline CDR1 reads SGHRS; CDR2 reads YFSETQ.

This clone was counted a single time. This chain joins TRBV30 and TRBJ2-1, with 7 bases aligning to TRBD2. Germline CDR1 reads GTSNPN; CDR2 reads SVGIG (reference sequence). The CDR3 extends over 14 amino acids. Trimming cost V 2 bases and J 7 bases; bases outside gene matches: 8. The CDR3 bases are TGTGCCTGGAGTTGGCGGGAGATTGCAAATGAGCAGTTCTTC. Protein product: CAWSWREIANEQFF. The full variable domain, rest sourced from reference TRBV30 and TRBJ2-1, is SQTIHQWPATLVQPVGSPLSLECTVEGTSNPNLYWYRQAAGRGLQLLFYSVGIGQISSEVPQNLSASRPQDRQFILSSKKLLLSDSGFYLCAWSWREIANEQFFGPGTRLTVL.

The chain links TRBV5-5 to TRBJ1-1, with D tentatively TRBD1 (5 bases). CDR3 length: 14 residues. V shed 1 base and J shed 2 bases, with 9 bases lying between them. Looked up from germline, CDR1 is SGHKS and CDR2 is YYEKEE (reference sequence). The CDR3 loop is CASSLPGLNTEAFF. The CDR3 DNA reads TGTGCCAGCAGCTTGCCAGGGTTAAACACTGAAGCTTTCTTT.